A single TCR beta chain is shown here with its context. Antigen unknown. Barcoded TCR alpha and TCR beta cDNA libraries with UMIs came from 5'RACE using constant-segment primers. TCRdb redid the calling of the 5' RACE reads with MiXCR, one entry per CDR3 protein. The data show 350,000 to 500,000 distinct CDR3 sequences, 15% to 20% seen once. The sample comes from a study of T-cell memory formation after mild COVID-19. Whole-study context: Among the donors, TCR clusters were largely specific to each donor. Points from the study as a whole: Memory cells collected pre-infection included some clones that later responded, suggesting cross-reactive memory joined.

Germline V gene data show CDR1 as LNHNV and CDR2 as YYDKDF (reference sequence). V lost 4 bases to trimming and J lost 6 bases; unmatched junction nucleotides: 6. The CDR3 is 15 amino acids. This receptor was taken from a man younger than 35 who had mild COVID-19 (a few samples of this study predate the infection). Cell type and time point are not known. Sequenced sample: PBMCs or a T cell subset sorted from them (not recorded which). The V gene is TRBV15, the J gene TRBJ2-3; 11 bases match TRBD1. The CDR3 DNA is TGTGCCACCAGCACCAGGACAGGGGGCATGGATACGCAGTATTTT. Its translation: CATSTRTGGMDTQYF.